What follows are 32 T cell receptor beta chains derived from one specimen sequenced in a study of cytomegalovirus exposure and HLA in healthy donors. The PCR ran on 60 Vbeta and 13 Jbeta primers. TCRdb's table, derived via immunoSEQ multiplex PCR, lists solely in-frame clones and lacks some. The sample has roughly 150,000 clones, around four fifths seen once. The specimen was PBMCs. The receptors derive from a young woman in good health and CMV-seronegative.

The V call is TRBV4-1, the J call TRBJ1-2; tentative D call: TRBD1 (6 bases). CDR1 is MGHRA, CDR2 YSYEKL, per germline. The length of the CDR3 is 17 residues. V was pared by 4 bases and J by 0 bases, with 18 bases between. The CDR3, as DNA: TGCGCCAGCAGCCGGATGCAGACAGGACAGTCTAACTATGGCTACACCTTC. Amino acids: CASSRMQTGQSNYGYTF.

The V call is TRBV4-2, the J call TRBJ2-5; unclear D gene. The J call may be mistaken, given a closer DNA end match to TRBJ2-7. The CDR3 length is 13 residues. Germline V gene data show CDR1 as LGHNA and CDR2 as YNFKEQ. The chain's CDR3 is CASSRERAYEQYF. CDR3 bases: TGTGCCAGCAGCCGAGAGAGAGCCTACGAGCAGTACTTC.

This clone turned up a few times. The V call is TRBV6-5, the J call TRBJ2-2; D might be TRBD1 (6 bases). The CDR3 is 14 amino acids. Trimming pared 2 bases from V and 8 bases from J, leaving 12 bases between. Germline CDR1 reads MNHEY; CDR2 reads SVGAGI. The CDR3 bases are TGTGCCAGCAGTTACGGGGCAGGGGTAGGGGAGCTGTTTTTT. Translated, it gives CASSYGAGVGELFF.

The J gene is TRBJ2-3, the V gene TRBV5-1; D is uncertain. The CDR3 has 13 residues. Germline CDR1 and CDR2: SGHRS and YFSETQ. Trimming removed 4 bases at V and 2 bases at J, with 8 bases between. DNA of the CDR3: TGCGCCAGCAGCATACGGGTCACAGATACGCAGTATTTT. Translated, it gives CASSIRVTDTQYF.

The chain has TRBV28 and TRBJ1-1, with TRBD1 matching 7 bases. V lost 3 bases to trimming and J lost 4 bases; unmatched junction nucleotides: 11. The germline V gene has CDR1 MDHEN and CDR2 SYDVKM. This CDR3 has 16 amino acids. CDR3 DNA sequence: TGTGCCAGCAGTTTGACAGGGTATAGGGGGAGCACTGAAGCTTTCTTT. Amino acids: CASSLTGYRGSTEAFF.

The chain's CDR3 is CATSRDLSSYEQYF. Written as DNA, the CDR3 is TGTGCCACCAGCAGAGACCTGAGCTCCTACGAGCAGTACTTC. This chain joins TRBV15 and TRBJ2-7; D is uncertain. The germline CDR1 and CDR2 sequences are LNHNV and YYDKDF (reference sequence). Trimming took 0 bases from V and 0 from J, leaving 6 bases between them. The CDR3 is made up of 14 amino acids.

This clone was found once. One end of the junction varies from germline; a read error may be responsible. This chain joins TRBV5-1 and TRBJ2-4, with D perhaps matching TRBD2 (8 bases). The V gene's germline CDR1 is SGHRS and CDR2 YFSETQ. The CDR3 spans 17 residues. The CDR3 protein is CASNPTGGGLAKNSQYF. DNA for the CDR3: TGCGCCAGCAACCCGACGGGAGGGGGCCTAGCCAAAAACAGTCAGTACTTC.

The J gene is TRBJ2-4, the V gene TRBV5-5; D not certain. The CDR3 runs 14 residues. V was cut by 8 bases and J by 0 bases, with 12 bases left in between. The V gene's germline CDR1 is SGHKS and CDR2 YYEKEE (reference sequence). This CDR3 reads CASSQTLAKNIQYF. The CDR3 nucleotides are TGTGCCAGTAGTCAGACACTAGCCAAAAACATTCAGTACTTC.

The chain carries TRBV15 and TRBJ1-1; D is possibly TRBD1 (5 bases). Deletions cut 0 bases from V and 11 bases from J, with 16 bases between. This CDR3 has 14 residues. The germline CDR1 and CDR2 sequences are LNHNV and YYDKDF (reference sequence). This chain's CDR3 is CATSRDPVGGEAFF. In DNA, the CDR3 is TGTGCCACCAGCAGAGATCCAGTGGGAGGGGAGGCTTTCTTT.

The chain couples TRBV19 to TRBJ1-6; D not certain. With 5 bases removed from V and 7 bases from J, the gap between germline ends came to 12 bases. The CDR3 runs to 14 residues. Germline values: CDR1 LNHDA, CDR2 SQIVND (reference sequence). The CDR3 DNA reads TGTGCCAGTAGTTCAGGCCAGAACAATTCACCCCTCCACTTT. Translated: CASSSGQNNSPLHF. The full variable domain, its missing parts supplied by reference TRBV19 and TRBJ1-6, is DGGITQSPKYLFRKEGQNVTLSCEQNLNHDAMYWYRQDPGQGLRLIYYSQIVNDFQKGDIAEGYSVSREKKESFPLTVTSAQKNPTAFYLCASSSGQNNSPLHFGNGTRLTVT.

This chain joins TRBV19 and TRBJ1-2; the match to TRBD1 covers 9 bases. CDR3 size: 14 residues. Germline V CDR1 and CDR2: LNHDA, SQIVND (reference sequence). V lost 7 bases, J lost 2 bases, and 5 bases stayed unmatched. The CDR3 nucleotides read TGTGCCAGTATTGGGGACAGGGAGAACTATGGCTACACCTTC. The encoded protein is CASIGDRENYGYTF.

In the case of this clone: Other nucleotide sequences from this sample produce the same CDR3. The chain carries TRBV18 and TRBJ1-5, with D uncertain. This CDR3 has 13 amino acids. V lost 3 bases and J 7 bases, leaving 10 bases between the germline ends. Germline CDR1 KGHSH, CDR2 LQKENI. This CDR3 reads CASSPGDNQPQHF. CDR3 coding DNA: TGTGCCAGCTCACCGGGTGACAACCAGCCCCAGCATTTT. Using reference TRBV18 and TRBJ1-5 for the parts outside the CDR3, the full variable domain is NAGVMQNPRHLVRRRGQEARLRCSPMKGHSHVYWYRQLPEEGLKFMVYLQKENIIDESGMPKERFSAEFPKEGPSILRIQQVVRGDSAAYFCASSPGDNQPQHFGDGTRLSIL.

The chain is built from TRBV7-6 and TRBJ2-5; D is possibly TRBD1 (5 bases). The CDR3 contains 14 residues. Trimming pared 2 bases from V and 5 bases from J, leaving 12 bases between. CDR1 and CDR2 from the germline V gene are SGHVS and FNYEAQ. CDR3 in DNA: TGTGCCAGCAGCTTACAGGGTCTATCGGAGACCCAGTACTTC. Its protein product is CASSLQGLSETQYF.

CDR3 nucleotide sequence: TGTGCCAGCACCCTAGGCCCGGGCAGCGGGGGGGGCCTAGAGACCCAGTACTTC. Translation gives CASTLGPGSGGGLETQYF. The chain uses TRBV27 and TRBJ2-5; 10 nucleotides line up with TRBD2. With V trimmed by 7 bases and J by 4 bases, 18 bases remained unmatched. Germline CDR1 and CDR2: MNHEY and SMNVEV (reference sequence). The CDR3 sequence is 18 residues long.

This clone was seen once. The J gene is TRBJ1-5, the V gene TRBV19, with 7 positions matching TRBD1. The CDR3 has 17 amino acids. Per the germline V gene, CDR1 is LNHDA and CDR2 is SQIVND (reference sequence). V shed 6 bases and J 3 bases; nucleotides not matched to a gene: 14. The CDR3 region has the DNA TGTGCCAGTAGGGTCAGGGGGGACCGAGGGACCAATCAGCCCCAGCATTTT. As protein: CASRVRGDRGTNQPQHF.

The V and J genes are TRBV5-1 and TRBJ2-7, with TRBD1 matching 7 bases. Germline CDR1 SGHRS, CDR2 YFSETQ. V shed 4 bases and J 3 bases; nucleotides not matched to a gene: 10. The CDR3 totals 15 residues. As DNA, the CDR3 is TGCGCCAGCAGCCCGGAGATTCGGACAGGCTACGAGCAGTACTTC. Its translation is CASSPEIRTGYEQYF.

The J gene is TRBJ1-5, the V gene TRBV7-8, with 10 bases fitting TRBD1. Per germline, CDR1 SGHVS and CDR2 FQNEAQ. This CDR3 has 15 residues. The trim removed 5 bases at V and 4 bases at J, leaving 5 bases unmatched. In DNA, the CDR3 is TGTGCCAGCAGCCGGGACAGGGGCGAGAATCAGCCCCAGCATTTT. This translates into CASSRDRGENQPQHF.

This CDR3 reads CASSVQPSGGSGNTIYF. The DNA for the CDR3 is TGTGCCAGCAGCGTGCAGCCCTCAGGGGGCTCTGGAAACACCATATATTTT. The rearrangement uses TRBV9 and TRBJ1-3; 7 bases are shared with TRBD1. The germline CDR1 and CDR2 sequences are SGDLS and YYNGEE. J was trimmed by 0 bases and V by 2 bases; bases with no gene match: 8. The CDR3 is made up of 17 amino acids.

The CDR3 sequence is CAWRFAGAGSGTDTQYF. CDR3 nucleotide sequence: TGTGCCTGGAGGTTTGCAGGTGCGGGGAGTGGCACAGATACGCAGTATTTT. The rearrangement joins TRBV30 to TRBJ2-3; tentative D call: TRBD2 (6 bases). Looked up from germline, CDR1 is GTSNPN and CDR2 is SVGIG (reference sequence). This CDR3 comprises 17 residues. Trimming removed 3 bases at V and 1 base at J, with 20 bases between.

The chain combines TRBV19 with TRBJ1-5, with unresolved D. This CDR3 is 15 amino acids long. Germline loops: CDR1 LNHDA, CDR2 SQIVND (reference sequence). Trimming pared 3 bases from V and 1 base from J, leaving 10 bases between. CDR3 nucleotide sequence: TGTGCCAGTAGTATGATGAGGCAGAGCAATCAGCCCCAGCATTTT. Translated: CASSMMRQSNQPQHF.

The chain joins TRBV5-4 to TRBJ1-1; 7 nucleotides agree with TRBD1. CDR1 SGHNT and CDR2 YYREEE come from the germline V gene (reference sequence). The J segment lost 1 base and the V segment lost 9 bases, leaving 3 bases of the junction unmatched. The length of the CDR3 is 12 residues. The CDR3 reads CAIRTGNTEAFF. CDR3 nucleotide sequence: TGTGCCATACGGACAGGGAACACTGAAGCTTTCTTT.

The V gene is TRBV2, the J gene TRBJ1-5, with a weak D call TRBD1 (6 bases). Germline CDR1 and CDR2: SNHLY and FYNNEI. The CDR3 has 17 amino acids. Trimming removed 2 bases at V and 1 base at J, with 15 bases between. The CDR3 region is CASSESLTGISNQPQHF. CDR3 in DNA: TGTGCCAGCAGTGAAAGTCTGACAGGAATCAGCAATCAGCCCCAGCATTTT. The complete variable domain, with remaining parts taken from reference TRBV2 and TRBJ1-5, reads EPEVTQTPSHQVTQMGQEVILRCVPISNHLYFYWYRQILGQKVEFLVSFYNNEISEKSEIFDDQFSVERPDGSNFTLKIRSTKLEDSAMYFCASSESLTGISNQPQHFGDGTRLSIL.

This sequence joins TRBV29-1 and TRBJ1-2; D is undetermined. The CDR3 runs to 11 residues. In germline, CDR1 is SQVTM, CDR2 ANQGSEA. CDR3 nucleotides: TGCATCTGTGCCGGGAACTATGGCTACACCTTC. Translated, it gives CICAGNYGYTF.

V is TRBV2 and J is TRBJ1-6; D unclear. CDR3 length equals 16 residues. CDR1 is SNHLY and CDR2 is FYNNEI in the germline V gene. V shed 3 bases and J shed 10 bases, with 19 bases lying between them. The CDR3 loop reads CASSEFGYTGGSPLHF. CDR3 nucleotides: TGTGCCAGCAGTGAGTTTGGCTACACGGGAGGATCACCCCTCCACTTT.

The chain has TRBV6-5 and TRBJ1-1; D possibly corresponds to TRBD1 (5 bases). Trimming pared 0 bases from V and 4 bases from J, leaving 12 bases between. CDR3 length: 15 amino acids. Germline CDR1 reads MNHEY; CDR2 reads SVGAGI. The DNA for the CDR3 is TGTGCCAGCAGTTACTCGGCGGGGGGGGGCACTGAAGCTTTCTTT. Amino acid sequence: CASSYSAGGGTEAFF.

V is TRBV5-1 and J is TRBJ1-1; the match to TRBD1 covers 9 bases. The CDR3 length is 17 residues. The germline gives CDR1 SGHRS, CDR2 YFSETQ. V shed 6 bases and J 1 base; nucleotides not matched to a gene: 13. The CDR3 region has the DNA TGCGCCAGCACCTCGGGGGGACAGGGTATGAAGAACACTGAAGCTTTCTTT. It translates to CASTSGGQGMKNTEAFF.

The V call is TRBV5-4, the J call TRBJ2-1, with 8 positions matching TRBD2. Germline lookup yields CDR1 SGHNT and CDR2 YYREEE (reference sequence). V lost 4 bases, J lost 7 bases, and 13 bases stayed unmatched. CDR3 length: 16 amino acids. The DNA for the CDR3 is TGTGCCAGCAGCCCGTTGGGCGCGGGGGGCAGGAATGAGCAGTTCTTC. Amino acid sequence: CASSPLGAGGRNEQFF. The variable domain in full, completed from reference TRBV5-4 and TRBJ2-1, reads ETGVTQSPTHLIKTRGQQVTLRCSSQSGHNTVSWYQQALGQGPQFIFQYYREEENGRGNFPPRFSGLQFPNYSSELNVNALELDDSALYLCASSPLGAGGRNEQFFGPGTRLTVL.

The gene calls are TRBV4-1 and TRBJ2-4, with 9 bases identical to TRBD1. There are 21 residues in the CDR3. The trim removed 4 bases at V and 3 bases at J, leaving 22 bases unmatched. Germline CDR1 MGHRA, CDR2 YSYEKL. DNA of the CDR3: TGCGCCAGCAGCCGAAGACCGACTACCTCAGAGACAGGGGGAGGCAAAAACATTCAGTACTTC. It codes for CASSRRPTTSETGGGKNIQYF.

The chain is built from TRBV7-7 and TRBJ2-5; weak D call: TRBD2 (6 bases). The CDR3 is made up of 14 amino acids. Deletions cut 5 bases from V and 3 bases from J, with 13 bases between. Germline CDR1 is SSHAT and CDR2 is FNYEAQ (reference sequence). CDR3 loop: CASSPAGLKETQYF. The CDR3 coding sequence is TGTGCCAGCAGCCCCGCCGGACTAAAAGAGACCCAGTACTTC.

The rearrangement links TRBV5-1 to TRBJ2-7; 8 positions match TRBD2. With 1 base clipped from V and 5 bases from J, the junction kept 17 bases outside the gene matches. The CDR3 is made up of 18 amino acids. Germline V lookup: CDR1 SGHRS, CDR2 YFSETQ. As DNA, the CDR3 is TGCGCCAGCAGCTTGAAGGCCGTGGCTAGCGGGCTATCTAACGAGCAGTACTTC. This codes for CASSLKAVASGLSNEQYF.

V and J are TRBV10-2 and TRBJ2-7; a possible D gene is TRBD1 (6 bases). V was trimmed by 5 bases and J by 1 base, leaving 9 bases between them. Germline CDR1 is WSHSY and CDR2 is SAAADI. This CDR3 contains 13 residues. CDR3 DNA sequence: TGCGCCAGCAGTAGGACAGAATCCTACGAGCAGTACTTC. It translates to CASSRTESYEQYF.

The rearrangement uses TRBV5-1 and TRBJ1-5, with D possibly matching TRBD1 (6 bases). Germline assignment: CDR1 SGHRS and CDR2 YFSETQ. Trimming removed 4 bases at V and 4 bases at J, with 12 bases between. The CDR3 extends over 14 amino acids. CDR3 nucleotides: TGCGCCAGCAGCCCGACAGGTGGGAATCAGCCCCAGCATTTT. Translated: CASSPTGGNQPQHF.